This passage covers 18 T cell receptor beta chains from one sample sequenced in a study of CD8 T cells in Susac syndrome. RNA totalling about 0.45 to 1 ug underwent reverse transcription with random hexamers. Via MiXCR, TCRdb re-called the immunoSEQ multiplex PCR reads, giving one row per CDR3 protein. The data contain a few hundred thousand distinct CDR3 sequences, around nine tenths of them singletons. Material for sequencing was CD8+ T cells from PBMCs. The origin of the receptors is a human donor with multiple sclerosis.

The chain joins TRBV3-1 to TRBJ2-7; TRBD1 might be the D (6 bases). This CDR3 comprises 14 residues. V lost 0 bases to trimming and J lost 2 bases, with 8 bases between them. Germline V gene lookup returns CDR1 LGHDT and CDR2 YNNKEL (reference sequence). The CDR3 DNA is TGTGCCAGCAGCCAAGAAGGACAGACCTACGAGCAGTACTTC. This sequence encodes CASSQEGQTYEQYF.

V and J are TRBV13 and TRBJ2-1; 7 bases match TRBD1. The CDR3 is made up of 13 amino acids. Germline CDR1 and CDR2: PRHDT and FYEKMQ (reference sequence). After removal of 5 bases from V and 5 bases from J, the junction contained 3 bases not matched to a gene. The chain's CDR3 is CASSADRDNEQFF. The CDR3 region has the DNA TGTGCCAGCAGCGCTGACAGGGACAATGAGCAGTTCTTC.

The chain joins TRBV25-1 to TRBJ1-6; a possible D gene is TRBD1 (5 bases). In germline, CDR1 is MGHDK, CDR2 SYGVNS. This CDR3 region has 15 residues. V lost 1 base, J lost 5 bases, and 9 bases lay in between. The CDR3 nucleotides are TGTGCCAGCAGTGAATTGGAGACAGATAATTCACCCCTCCACTTT. Translating it yields CASSELETDNSPLHF.

The chain uses TRBV5-4 and TRBJ1-2; 8 bases are shared with TRBD1. Germline values: CDR1 SGHNT, CDR2 YYREEE (reference sequence). The CDR3 runs to 14 residues. V dropped 4 bases and J dropped 3; count of bases not matched to a gene: 5. CDR3 DNA sequence: TGTGCCAGCAGCGATACAGGGGGGGACTATGGCTACACCTTC. The encoded protein is CASSDTGGDYGYTF.

The chain employs TRBV10-3 and TRBJ2-7; unclear D gene. Trimming took 8 bases from V and 0 from J, leaving 11 bases between them. CDR3 length: 13 amino acids. Germline lookup yields CDR1 ENHRY and CDR2 SYGVKD. In nucleotides, the CDR3 is TGTGCCATCTCGGCCGGAATCTCCTACGAGCAGTACTTC. The encoded protein is CAISAGISYEQYF.

The chain links TRBV7-9 to TRBJ1-2, with TRBD1 matching over 10 bases. CDR3 length equals 15 residues. The V and J ends lost 3 bases and 3 bases, in that order; junction bases with no gene match: 4. From germline, CDR1 is SEHNR and CDR2 FQNEAQ (reference sequence). In DNA, the CDR3 is TGTGCCAGCAGCTTCGCGACAGGGGGCCACTATGGCTACACCTTC. Translating gives CASSFATGGHYGYTF.

The genes are TRBV7-9 and TRBJ2-1; 8 bases agree with TRBD2. The CDR3 runs to 16 residues. Trimming cost V 1 base and J 6 bases; bases outside gene matches: 8. CDR1 and CDR2 (germline): SEHNR, FQNEAQ (reference sequence). The CDR3 sequence is CASSLGSQRGFNEQFF. CDR3 bases: TGTGCCAGCAGCTTAGGGAGCCAGCGGGGGTTCAATGAGCAGTTCTTC.

The sample holds a few counts of this clonotype. J is TRBJ2-3 and V is TRBV11-3; perhaps TRBD2 as D (6 bases). This CDR3 region has 13 residues. Per germline, CDR1 SGHNT and CDR2 YENEEA. The ends were cut back, 3 bases at V and 3 bases at J, with 7 bases in the middle. DNA for the CDR3: TGTGCCAGCAGCTTGGAGGGTACAGATACGCAGTATTTT. This sequence encodes CASSLEGTDTQYF.

The V gene is TRBV27, the J gene TRBJ2-1, with a weak D call TRBD2 (6 bases). The CDR3 covers 14 residues. Trimming cost V 7 bases and J 1 base, with 11 bases left between them. CDR1 is MNHEY, CDR2 SMNVEV, per germline (reference sequence). The CDR3 loop is CASTLGGSYNEQFF. The CDR3 bases are TGTGCCAGCACCCTCGGGGGATCCTACAATGAGCAGTTCTTC.

This sequence joins TRBV2 and TRBJ2-1; 8 bases are a match to TRBD2. The V gene's germline CDR1 is SNHLY and CDR2 FYNNEI. The trim removed 7 bases at V and 2 bases at J, leaving 10 bases unmatched. The CDR3 is made up of 16 amino acids. The CDR3 sequence is CASMDTGGVPYNEQFF. CDR3 bases: TGTGCCAGCATGGATACGGGAGGGGTCCCCTACAATGAGCAGTTCTTC.

This clonotype was recorded only once. The chain combines TRBV20-1 with TRBJ1-2; D perhaps matches TRBD1 (6 bases). Trimming pared 5 bases from V and 3 bases from J, leaving 10 bases between. The CDR3 runs 12 residues. The germline gives CDR1 DFQATT, CDR2 SNEGSKA (reference sequence). CDR3 sequence: CSARTDYYGYTF. The CDR3 bases are TGCAGTGCTCGGACAGACTACTATGGCTACACCTTC.

The gene calls are TRBV4-3 and TRBJ2-1, with TRBD1 as a possible D gene (6 bases). Trimming cost V 0 bases and J 9 bases, with 12 bases left between them. Germline V CDR1 and CDR2: LGHNA, YSLEER. This CDR3 is built from 14 residues. In DNA form, the CDR3 reads TGCGCCAGCAGCCAAGACGCCAGGGGTGGTGAGCAGTTCTTC. Encoded protein: CASSQDARGGEQFF.

V usage is TRBV6-1 and J usage is TRBJ2-7; the D is unclear. V was trimmed by 2 bases and J by 0 bases, leaving 8 bases between them. The CDR3 extends over 14 amino acids. Germline CDR1 MNHNS, CDR2 SASEGT. CDR3 nucleotide sequence: TGTGCCAGCAGTGAAAGTGCACTCTCCTACGAGCAGTACTTC. This gives the protein CASSESALSYEQYF.

V is TRBV4-3 and J is TRBJ2-2; no definite D call. The CDR3 contains 15 residues. The germline V gene has CDR1 LGHNA and CDR2 YSLEER. Trimming removed 0 bases from V and 6 bases from J, with 11 bases in between. The CDR3 DNA reads TGCGCCAGCAGCCAAGATTACAATTCGGCCGGGGAGCTGTTTTTT. This codes for CASSQDYNSAGELFF.

This sequence joins TRBV30 and TRBJ2-7; D is ambiguous. Trimming took off 1 base at V and 2 bases at J, with 6 bases between the two ends. From germline, CDR1 is GTSNPN and CDR2 SVGIG (reference sequence). The CDR3 consists of 12 residues. Here the CDR3 reads CAWSGETYEQYF. Written as DNA, the CDR3 is TGTGCCTGGAGTGGTGAGACCTACGAGCAGTACTTC.

This chain joins TRBV12-3 or TRBV12-4 and TRBJ2-1, with 8 positions matching TRBD2. The CDR3 spans 15 residues. V dropped 7 bases and J dropped 6; count of bases not matched to a gene: 11. CDR3 region: CASILSGGFGNEQFF. The CDR3 region has the DNA TGTGCCAGCATTCTAAGCGGGGGCTTTGGCAATGAGCAGTTCTTC.

This chain uses TRBV11-1 with TRBJ1-1, with D possibly being TRBD1 (5 bases). V lost 5 bases, J lost 1 base, and 23 bases lay in between. The germline CDR1 and CDR2 sequences are SGHAT and FQDESV (reference sequence). This CDR3 has 18 residues. For the CDR3, the DNA is TGTGCCAGCAGCCCGATGGGGGAGAAGACCGGGTGGAACACTGAAGCTTTCTTT. Its translation is CASSPMGEKTGWNTEAFF.

V is TRBV12-3 or TRBV12-4 and J is TRBJ1-1, with TRBD1 matching 9 bases. V dropped 6 bases and J dropped 11; count of bases not matched to a gene: 13. The CDR3 extends over 14 amino acids. The CDR3 is CASSLDRTGALAFF. The CDR3, as DNA: TGTGCCAGCAGCCTAGACAGGACAGGGGCTCTGGCTTTCTTT.